A single T cell receptor (beta chain) is shown here with its context. The sample is drawn from a study of molecular identifiers for immune sequencing clone quantification. Germline lookup yields CDR1 SGHVS and CDR2 FQNEAQ. This CDR3 spans 13 amino acids. Trimming shortened V by 4 bases and J by 6 bases, and 13 bases separated the two germline ends. TCRdb called the PCR reads again in MiXCR, with one record for every CDR3 protein. The data show around 460,000 distinct CDR3 sequences, around 23% seen once. The sequence was collected from a human donor in good health. Some libraries in this study had Jurkat cell RNA spiked in. V and J are TRBV7-8 and TRBJ2-7; D is unclear. Sequenced: naive CD8+ T cells from blood, with Jurkat cell RNA spiked in. Subset: FACS-sorted CD8+CD4-CCR7+CD45RA+ naive T cells. CDR3 sequence (DNA): TGTGCCAGCAGCTCCGGGTGGGTTCCCGAGCAGTACTTC. Its translation: CASSSGWVPEQYF.